Shown below are 20 T cell receptor beta chains from a single sample sequenced in a study of blood T cells in healthy people across ages. Primed by a sample-barcoded 5' primer and a J-beta primer mix, a second PCR proceeded for roughly 6 to 12 cycles. MiXCR, applied by TCRdb to the 5' RACE reads, yields one record per CDR3 protein. The sample consists of more than 650,000 distinct CDR3 sequences, around 24% of them appearing once. The same sample was also used in a study of T cells of mothers and their children.

The sample was blood. All receptors come from a boy between 5 and 17 years old in good health.

This clonotype was detected a few times. This sequence joins TRBV10-3 and TRBJ1-1, with 12 nucleotides matching TRBD1. The CDR3 is made up of 15 amino acids. Germline-derived CDR1 and CDR2 are ENHRY and SYGVKD. Trimming took 6 bases from V and 0 from J; bases not matched to a gene: 2. CDR3 sequence reads: CAIRGQGAMNTEAFF. The CDR3 DNA follows: TGTGCCATCAGGGGACAGGGGGCTATGAACACTGAAGCTTTCTTT.

The J gene is TRBJ2-1, the V gene TRBV27; the D gene is possibly TRBD2 (5 bases). The germline gives CDR1 MNHEY, CDR2 SMNVEV (reference sequence). Trimming stripped 7 bases from V and 4 bases from J, with 17 bases between. This CDR3 is built from 15 residues. The CDR3 region is CASTIGGSPYNEQFF. The DNA of the CDR3 is TGTGCCAGCACCATAGGTGGGAGTCCTTACAATGAGCAGTTCTTC.

This clonotype was picked up one time. This chain joins TRBV4-2 and TRBJ2-1; TRBD2 aligns across 13 bases. The CDR3 is 16 residues long. CDR1 LGHNA and CDR2 YNFKEQ come from the germline V gene. J gave up 5 bases and V 1 base, and 2 bases lay outside the gene matches. The CDR3 nucleotides read TGTGCCAGCAGCCAAGGGGGACTAGCGGGGAACAATGAGCAGTTCTTC. It encodes CASSQGGLAGNNEQFF.

This clonotype has a handful of counts. This chain joins TRBV28 and TRBJ2-1; no definite D call. Germline CDR1 reads MDHEN; CDR2 reads SYDVKM. There are 14 residues in the CDR3. The V end lost 8 bases, the J end lost 0 bases, and 11 bases lay between the germline ends. The CDR3 spells CASETLRSYNEQFF. As DNA, the CDR3 is TGTGCCAGCGAGACTTTACGCTCCTACAATGAGCAGTTCTTC.

J is TRBJ1-4 and V is TRBV29-1; 8 positions match TRBD1. The CDR3 spans 13 residues. The V segment lost 5 bases and the J segment 8 bases; nucleotides outside the gene matches: 7. Germline values: CDR1 SQVTM, CDR2 ANQGSEA. CDR3 amino acids: CSVTGRGREKLFF. CDR3 coding DNA: TGCAGCGTTACGGGCAGGGGGCGAGAAAAACTGTTTTTT.

The gene calls are TRBV5-1 and TRBJ1-1; D uncertain. V gave up 7 bases and J gave up 4 bases, with 17 bases separating them. CDR1 is SGHRS and CDR2 is YFSETQ in the germline V gene. The CDR3 has 14 residues. The CDR3 reads CASGVERRSTEAFF. The CDR3 region has the DNA TGCGCCAGCGGAGTAGAGAGGAGGAGCACTGAAGCTTTCTTT. The whole variable domain, filled in from reference TRBV5-1 and TRBJ1-1, reads KAGVTQTPRYLIKTRGQQVTLSCSPISGHRSVSWYQQTPGQGLQFLFEYFSETQRNKGNFPGRFSGRQFSNSRSEMNVSTLELGDSALYLCASGVERRSTEAFFGQGTRLTVV.

For the CDR3, the DNA is TGCAGTGCTAGAACCCCCGGGACAAACCAAGAGACCCAGTACTTC. Protein: CSARTPGTNQETQYF. J is TRBJ2-1 and V is TRBV20-1, with D maybe TRBD1 (6 bases). The J call is uncertain, as TRBJ2-5 better fits the DNA end. The CDR3 is 15 amino acids. The germline gives CDR1 DFQATT, CDR2 SNEGSKA (reference sequence).

The CDR3 sequence: CASSLDGQVTSGAHYGDEQFF. DNA of the CDR3: TGTGCCAGCAGCTTAGATGGCCAGGTCACATCTGGGGCCCATTACGGTGATGAGCAGTTCTTC. The chain is built from TRBV11-1 and TRBJ2-5; perhaps TRBD1 as D (5 bases). The DNA matches TRBJ2-1 better at its end, which makes the J call doubtful. The germline V gene encodes CDR1 SGHAT and CDR2 FQDESV (reference sequence). The CDR3 runs to 21 residues.

This clonotype has just a few counts. The chain employs TRBV7-3 and TRBJ2-1, with D perhaps matching TRBD2 (5 bases). TRBJ2-5 matches the DNA end more closely, so the J call is doubtful. CDR3 length equals 16 residues. Germline loops: CDR1 SGHTA, CDR2 FQGTGA. The CDR3 reads CASSSGELAPSQTQYF. CDR3 DNA sequence: TGTGCCAGCAGCTCTGGCGAGCTAGCCCCTTCACAGACCCAGTACTTC.

There are many counts of this clonotype. J is TRBJ1-5 and V is TRBV6-6, with D uncertain. CDR1 MNHNY and CDR2 SVGAGI come from the germline V gene (reference sequence). Trimming removed 0 bases at V and 6 bases at J, with 9 bases between. The CDR3 extends over 14 amino acids. CDR3 coding DNA: TGTGCCAGCAGTTACTCTACCCTCTCTCAGCCCCAGCATTTT. It is translated as CASSYSTLSQPQHF.

The DNA of the CDR3 is TGTGCCAGCAGCCGGGGACCGCTTGAGACCCAGTACTTC. Its protein product is CASSRGPLETQYF. The V and J genes are TRBV5-5 and TRBJ2-5; D could derive from TRBD1 or TRBD2 (5 bases each). This CDR3 region has 13 residues. The germline CDR1 and CDR2 sequences are SGHKS and YYEKEE (reference sequence). V was clipped by 4 bases and J by 5 bases, with 12 bases between them.

This clonotype was observed at least ten times. The chain carries TRBV12-3 or TRBV12-4 and TRBJ1-4, with TRBD1 matching 9 bases. Trimming took 5 bases from V and 2 from J; bases not matched to a gene: 6. The CDR3 totals 16 residues. The CDR3 here is CASSVGTGSTNEKLFF. The CDR3 DNA reads as TGTGCCAGCAGTGTCGGGACAGGGAGTACTAATGAAAAACTGTTTTTT.

In this sample, this clonotype turned up a few times. The chain joins TRBV4-1 to TRBJ1-1; D unclear. In germline, CDR1 is MGHRA, CDR2 YSYEKL. The ends were cut back, 0 bases at V and 0 bases at J, with 14 bases in the middle. The CDR3 is 17 amino acids. This CDR3 reads CASSQDPGRMMNTEAFF. The CDR3 DNA is TGCGCCAGCAGCCAAGATCCGGGCAGGATGATGAACACTGAAGCTTTCTTT.

This clonotype was found once. This rearrangement joins TRBV29-1 to TRBJ1-1; D is unclear. Germline CDR1 is SQVTM and CDR2 is ANQGSEA. V was clipped by 4 bases and J by 1 base, with 10 bases between them. The CDR3 totals 13 residues. The CDR3: CSVGVHANTEAFF. CDR3 in DNA: TGCAGCGTTGGTGTTCACGCGAACACTGAAGCTTTCTTT.

This clonotype appeared a few times. The genes are TRBV29-1 and TRBJ2-5, with 8 bases aligning to TRBD2. The DNA end is a closer match to TRBJ2-1, so the J assignment may be wrong. This CDR3 has 11 amino acids. CDR1 and CDR2 from the germline V gene are SQVTM and ANQGSEA. The CDR3 sequence: CSVSGGDEQFF. The CDR3 DNA follows: TGCAGCGTTTCCGGGGGGGATGAGCAGTTCTTC.

This clonotype was detected a few times. This chain connects TRBV7-9 to TRBJ2-5; D ambiguous. From germline, CDR1 is SEHNR and CDR2 FQNEAQ (reference sequence). The V gene lost 4 bases and the J gene lost 0 bases, with 15 bases spanning the gap. This CDR3 has 16 amino acids. CDR3 coding DNA: TGTGCCAGCAGCTCCACTATTGGCGAGGACCAAGAGACCCAGTACTTC. Translated: CASSSTIGEDQETQYF.

To note about this clonotype: Compared with germline, one end of the junction differs, possibly owing to a read error. The chain couples TRBV28 to TRBJ1-3; tentative D call: TRBD1 (6 bases). CDR3 length: 16 amino acids. Per germline, CDR1 MDHEN and CDR2 SYDVKM. The CDR3 region is CASSPGTLFSGNTIYF. The CDR3, as DNA: TGTGCCAGCAGTCCCGGGACACTTTTCTCTGGGAACACCATATATTTT.

V is TRBV5-1 and J is TRBJ1-1; D gene ambiguous. This CDR3 spans 13 amino acids. Germline CDR1 and CDR2: SGHRS and YFSETQ. The germline V and J ends were trimmed by 0 bases and 3 bases, with 6 bases remaining between them. The CDR3 protein is CASSLEVDTEAFF. The CDR3 nucleotides read TGCGCCAGCAGCTTGGAGGTCGACACTGAAGCTTTCTTT.

The table lists this clonotype with a few counts. In DNA form, the CDR3 reads TGCAGTGCTAGGGAAAGCTCCTACGAGCAGTACTTC. Translation: CSARESSYEQYF. The genes are TRBV20-1 and TRBJ2-7; D is ambiguous. The CDR3 is 12 amino acids. Germline CDR1 is DFQATT and CDR2 is SNEGSKA (reference sequence). V lost 3 bases, J lost 0 bases, and 6 bases lay in between.

V gene TRBV7-9 combines with J gene TRBJ1-2, with 7 bases that match TRBD1. This CDR3 spans 12 amino acids. Germline CDR1 SEHNR, CDR2 FQNEAQ (reference sequence). V trimming: 4 bases; J trimming: 8 bases; junction bases outside the gene matches: 4. CDR3 DNA: TGTGCCAGCAGCTCCGGGACAGCAGGCTACACCTTC. Amino acid sequence: CASSSGTAGYTF.